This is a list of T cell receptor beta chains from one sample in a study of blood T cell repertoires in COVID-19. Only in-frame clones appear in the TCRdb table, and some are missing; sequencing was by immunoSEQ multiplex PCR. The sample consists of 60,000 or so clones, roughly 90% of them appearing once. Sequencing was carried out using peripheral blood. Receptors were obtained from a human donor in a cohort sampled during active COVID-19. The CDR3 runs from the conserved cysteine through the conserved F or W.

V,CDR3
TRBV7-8,CASSVRLAGNNVLTF
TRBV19,CASSTGPGRDGNQPQHF
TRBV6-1,CASSEAGQLSSYEQYF
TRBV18,CASSPTGQGGETQYF
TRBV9,CASSKQRGRLAGVDEQFF
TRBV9,CASSRGLAESSYEQYF
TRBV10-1,CASSGGVGLPLHF
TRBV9,CASSVDGGSGGYTF
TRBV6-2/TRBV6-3,CASSLTARAPKNIQYF
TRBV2,CASSKKRTGGGYEQYF
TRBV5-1,CASSLGAGFADTQYF
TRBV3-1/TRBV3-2,CASSLRLREQYF
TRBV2,CASGTGFHSPLHF
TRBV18,CASSPGTADNQPQHF
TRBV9,CASSVGQREAPDYEQYF
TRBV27,CASSDIGLAGGPSNEQFF